Below, one T cell receptor beta chain is given with its context. What it binds is not known. Three rounds of nested PCR, following a modified ARM-PCR protocol, produced the TCRbeta library. TCRdb reprocessed the multiplex PCR reads via MiXCR and lists one record per CDR3 protein. The sample has 52,000 or so distinct CDR3 sequences, about 79% seen once. No cell sorting was done before RNA was extracted from the tissue. Distant lung tissue was collected more than 3 cm away from the tumor edge. These data belong to a study of tumor and adjacent non-tumor tissue in lung cancer. Study information: The patients, some ten men and 4 to 6 women, were roughly 31 to 85 with stage I to III disease. About 4.17 million productive TCRbeta reads were obtained per sample on average.

General observations from the study: Normal lung showed higher cumulative top 100 clone frequency than tumor.

Germline V gene lookup returns CDR1 MNHEY and CDR2 SVGEGT. Trimming removed 9 bases from V and 1 base from J; junction bases left unmatched: 4. The CDR3 totals 14 residues. The chain recombines TRBV6-2 or TRBV6-3 with TRBJ2-2, with TRBD2 identical over 8 bases. The source material was distant non-tumor lung tissue. The TCR sequence derives from a woman aged 55-75 years with non-small cell lung cancer. In DNA, the CDR3 is TGTGCCAGTAAGGGACTAGAGAACACCGGGGAGCTGTTTTTT. Translated, it gives CASKGLENTGELFF.